This T cell receptor beta chain is drawn from a study of T cell repertoires in cytomegalovirus infection (dated by TCRdb to the late 2010s). The study in broad terms: Alongside well-studied HLA-B-restricted epitopes, the peptide stimulations were aimed at recently identified HLA-C-restricted CMV epitopes, whose presentation resists viral immunomodulation. Donor HLA type was relevant to the analysis, because carriage of CMV infection together with the matching HLA type was indicated by public TCR beta signatures. Broader findings and caveats from the paper: In both this cohort and an independent roughly 400-donor cohort, the cumulative frequency of public TCR beta family members distinguished carriers of CMV infection plus the relevant HLA type. The ex vivo response was dominated by HLA-C-restricted CMV-specific TCR beta clonotypes, which also provided the single most frequent clonotype in two of eight donors.

Sequencing used an Illumina HiSeq 1500. The public reads were reanalyzed by TCRdb: fastp trimming at Q25, MiXCR alignment, in-frame beta chains only. CDR3 protein duplicates are merged, each entry listing the most common genes and DNA. This sample has some 940,000 distinct CDR3 sequences in its table, and around 31% of those were observed once. The ten largest clonotypes hold over 11% of the sample. The sample's treatment or condition label, in plain terms: in vitro stimulation with specific CMV peptide epitopes to enrich CMV-specific T cells. Based on the germline V gene, the CDR1 and CDR2 sequences are ENHRY and SYGVKD. From the cysteine up to the phenylalanine, the CDR3 has a length of 19 residues. Only the CDR3 DNA stays, 57 bases, in frame from base 1. V is cut back by 4 bases and J by 0 bases, with 11 bases in the junction unmatched. Remarks on this clonotype: The target of this receptor is not known. No much larger clonotype is one base removed from it; base qualities were not supplied.

The TCR sequence derives from a human donor in good health (CMV status not recorded). Some clones in this sample may be carry-over from other donors' samples. The V and J genes are TRBV10-3 and TRBJ2-6, with TRBD1 identical over 8 junction bases. Sequenced material: cultured CD8+ T cells from PBMCs, taken from culture after CMV antigen stimulation. The DNA is as follows: TGTGCCATCAGTGCCGGACAGGGAGACACTCTCTCTGGGGCCAACGTCCTGACTTTC. This translates into CAISAGQGDTLSGANVLTF.